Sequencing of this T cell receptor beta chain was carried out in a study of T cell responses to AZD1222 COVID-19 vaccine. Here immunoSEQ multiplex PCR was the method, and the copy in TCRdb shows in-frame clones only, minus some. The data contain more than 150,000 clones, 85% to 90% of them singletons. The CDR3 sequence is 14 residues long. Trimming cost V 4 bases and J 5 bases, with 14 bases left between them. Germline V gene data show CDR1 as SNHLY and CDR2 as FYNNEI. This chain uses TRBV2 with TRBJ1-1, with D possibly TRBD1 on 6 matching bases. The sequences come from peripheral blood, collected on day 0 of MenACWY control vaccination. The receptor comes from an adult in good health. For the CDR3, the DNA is TGTGCCAGCAGTGCCGGGGGGCGGTGGACTGAAGCTTTCTTT. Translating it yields CASSAGGRWTEAFF.